This TCR beta chain was sequenced in a study of vaccination effects on CD4 cells after COVID-19. Turning to this clone: Its antigen is not known.

Assay: immunoSEQ multiplex PCR; the TCRdb copy retains only in-frame clones and omits some. The data contain approximately 45,000 clones, approximately 80% of them singletons. Germline V CDR1 and CDR2: SNHLY, FYNNEI. This CDR3 contains 15 residues. V was clipped by 3 bases and J by 0 bases, with 9 bases between them. Cells that had been cultured for roughly 9 days were the source of isolated CD4+ T cells. This clonotype originated in a human donor who had a prior SARS-CoV-2 infection. The gene calls are TRBV2 and TRBJ1-3; unclear D gene. Material: CD4+ T cells from PBMCs cultured without peptide, obtained before COVID-19 vaccination. The CDR3 bases are TGTGCCAGCAGTGAGTTTGGGTTCTCTGGAAACACCATATATTTT. It translates to CASSEFGFSGNTIYF. The variable domain in full, with the rest retrieved from reference TRBV2 and TRBJ1-3, is EPEVTQTPSHQVTQMGQEVILRCVPISNHLYFYWYRQILGQKVEFLVSFYNNEISEKSEIFDDQFSVERPDGSNFTLKIRSTKLEDSAMYFCASSEFGFSGNTIYFGEGSWLTVV.